The 12 T cell receptor beta chains below were found in one sample sequenced in a study of T cell responses to AZD1222 COVID-19 vaccine. The protocol was immunoSEQ multiplex PCR, while the TCRdb copy is restricted to in-frame clones and leaves out a portion. The sample includes about 140,000 clones, around nine tenths seen only once; the top ten take about 5%. Specimen: peripheral blood, collected on day 0 of AZD1222 vaccination. The receptors originated from an adult in good health.

The V and J genes are TRBV18 and TRBJ2-7, with 8 bases that match TRBD1. CDR3 length: 13 amino acids. V lost 4 bases to trimming and J lost 10 bases; unmatched junction nucleotides: 9. The V gene's germline CDR1 is KGHSH and CDR2 LQKENI. DNA of the CDR3: TGTGCCAGCTCACTAGAGGATGGACAGGGACAGTACTTC. As protein: CASSLEDGQGQYF.

The chain links TRBV6-1 to TRBJ2-1; D might be TRBD1 or TRBD2, each matching 5 bases. Germline V lookup: CDR1 MNHNS, CDR2 SASEGT. The CDR3 contains 15 residues. Trimming took 1 base from V and 7 from J, leaving 14 bases between them. CDR3 loop: CASSEVLLEGNEQFF. DNA for the CDR3: TGTGCCAGCAGTGAAGTACTATTAGAGGGGAATGAGCAGTTCTTC.

This rearrangement joins TRBV6-5 to TRBJ2-5; 9 nucleotides match TRBD2. This CDR3 spans 16 amino acids. Trimming took 0 bases from V and 5 from J; bases not matched to a gene: 7. Germline CDR1 MNHEY, CDR2 SVGAGI. Here the CDR3 DNA reads TGTGCCAGCAGTTACTCAAGGCTAGCGGGAAGGGAGACCCAGTACTTC. This translates into CASSYSRLAGRETQYF.

As regards this clone: The CDR3 does not close with the conserved phenylalanine or tryptophan, likely indicating a read error. Because the CDR3's place on the DNA is in doubt, the DNA is left out and the CDR3 is given as listed by TCRdb. V gene TRBV29-1 combines with J gene TRBJ1-1; the table's D call TRBD1 went unverified against the DNA. Germline CDR1 SQVTM, CDR2 ANQGSEA. The CDR3 contains 11 residues when both ends are counted. The CDR3 sequence is CSVPNRGERVL.

The chain is built from TRBV5-1 and TRBJ1-4; TRBD1 agrees at 9 bases. Germline CDR1 and CDR2: SGHRS and YFSETQ. This CDR3 is 15 amino acids long. The V gene end was trimmed by 5 bases and the J gene end by 8 bases; junction bases not matched to a gene: 10. The CDR3 is CASRLESTGGEKLFF. CDR3 nucleotide sequence: TGCGCCAGCAGACTTGAATCGACAGGGGGAGAAAAACTGTTTTTT. Filled out from reference TRBV5-1 and TRBJ1-4, the complete variable domain reads KAGVTQTPRYLIKTRGQQVTLSCSPISGHRSVSWYQQTPGQGLQFLFEYFSETQRNKGNFPGRFSGRQFSNSRSEMNVSTLELGDSALYLCASRLESTGGEKLFFGSGTQLSVL.

This sequence joins TRBV2 and TRBJ2-3; the D gene is possibly TRBD2 (5 bases). V dropped 7 bases and J dropped 5 bases, with 13 bases sitting between them. The CDR3 extends over 13 amino acids. In germline, CDR1 is SNHLY, CDR2 FYNNEI. The CDR3 nucleotides are TGTGCCAGCACCTTTAGCGCTGGAGATACGCAGTATTTT. This sequence encodes CASTFSAGDTQYF.

This clone was seen ten or more times. The V and J genes are TRBV18 and TRBJ2-5, with D uncertain. V was shortened by 6 bases and J by 10 bases, with 24 bases between the two germline ends. The CDR3 spans 15 residues. Per germline, CDR1 KGHSH and CDR2 LQKENI. The CDR3 reads CASSPPVGPGLGQYF. In DNA, the CDR3 is TGTGCCAGCTCTCCCCCGGTCGGGCCCGGGCTGGGCCAGTACTTC.

The V gene is TRBV7-9, the J gene TRBJ1-4; 7 nucleotides align to TRBD1. CDR3 size: 15 residues. The V segment lost 1 base and the J segment 7 bases; nucleotides outside the gene matches: 6. The germline CDR1 and CDR2 sequences are SEHNR and FQNEAQ (reference sequence). The CDR3 DNA is TGTGCCAGCAGCTTAGGACAGGGAAGGTTTGAAAAACTGTTTTTT. It encodes CASSLGQGRFEKLFF.

V gene TRBV19 combines with J gene TRBJ2-7, with a weak D call TRBD2 (5 bases). This CDR3 is 13 amino acids long. Germline V gives CDR1 LNHDA, CDR2 SQIVND (reference sequence). Trimming removed 2 bases at V and 3 bases at J, with 8 bases between. The CDR3 sequence: CASSITDYYEQYF. CDR3 DNA: TGTGCCAGTAGTATAACTGACTACTACGAGCAGTACTTC.

The chain combines TRBV3-1 (or the pseudogene TRBV3-2) with TRBJ2-3, with D tentatively TRBD2 (5 bases). This CDR3 region has 16 residues. From germline, CDR1 is LGHDT and CDR2 YNNKEL (reference sequence). V was shortened by 1 base and J by 2 bases, with 13 bases between the two germline ends. The CDR3 region has the DNA TGTGCCAGCAGCCAAGGAGTCCGCGGGCTCACAGATACGCAGTATTTT. It is translated as CASSQGVRGLTDTQYF.

V and J are TRBV7-9 and TRBJ1-4; 10 nucleotides match TRBD1. CDR1 SEHNR and CDR2 FQNEAQ come from the germline V gene (reference sequence). This CDR3 region has 14 residues. The V gene end was trimmed by 5 bases and the J gene end by 6 bases; junction bases not matched to a gene: 3. The chain's CDR3 is CASSKTGGDEKLFF. The CDR3 region has the DNA TGTGCCAGCAGCAAGACAGGGGGCGATGAAAAACTGTTTTTT.

CDR3 in amino acids: CASSQTRRPIAGGPRKEQYF. The DNA of the CDR3 is TGTGCCAGCAGCCAAACCCGGAGACCTATAGCGGGGGGGCCTCGGAAGGAGCAGTACTTC. V and J are TRBV6-2 or TRBV6-3 and TRBJ2-7; 11 bases are a match to TRBD2. With V trimmed by 6 bases and J by 7 bases, 26 bases remained unmatched. This CDR3 is built from 20 residues. Germline CDR1 reads MNHEY; CDR2 reads SVGEGT.